Listed below are T cell receptor beta chains from one sample, sequenced in a study of OX40 agonist ivuxolimab in advanced cancers. Clones were sequenced by immunoSEQ multiplex PCR, and TCRdb holds only the in-frame ones, with some missing. Of approximately 80,000 clones listed, about nine tenths are singletons. The sample in question was CD4+ or CD8+ T cells sorted from blood, obtained in a trial of the OX40 agonist ivuxolimab. These receptor sequences come from an adult with an advanced solid tumor such as melanoma, head and neck, liver or kidney cancer. The CDR3 runs from the conserved cysteine through the conserved F or W. Fields, in order: D gene, V gene, clone size, J gene, CDR3 protein, CDR3 DNA. D genes are given only for firm matches. Part of the rows lack a size; the others show once, few, many or a class for expanded clones.

D gene: -; V gene: TRBV10-3; clone size: -; J gene: TRBJ2-1; CDR3 protein: CAISEGGLSSYNEQFF; CDR3 DNA: TGTGCCATCAGTGAAGGGGGTCTCAGCTCCTACAATGAGCAGTTCTTC
D gene: -; V gene: TRBV4-3; clone size: -; J gene: TRBJ2-2; CDR3 protein: CASSQELGYTGELFF; CDR3 DNA: TGCGCCAGCAGCCAAGAGTTGGGGTACACCGGGGAGCTGTTTTTT
D gene: TRBD2; V gene: TRBV15; clone size: -; J gene: TRBJ2-7; CDR3 protein: CATSRATSGAYEQYF; CDR3 DNA: TGTGCCACCAGCAGAGCGACTAGCGGGGCCTACGAGCAGTACTTC
D gene: TRBD1; V gene: TRBV28; clone size: -; J gene: TRBJ2-7; CDR3 protein: CASSPSQGAIYEQYF; CDR3 DNA: TGTGCCAGCAGCCCGAGCCAGGGGGCAATCTACGAGCAGTACTTC
D gene: TRBD1; V gene: TRBV5-4; clone size: few; J gene: TRBJ1-4; CDR3 protein: CASSAGTAEKLFF; CDR3 DNA: TGTGCCAGCAGCGCGGGGACAGCGGAAAAACTGTTTTTT
D gene: TRBD1; V gene: TRBV4-1; clone size: -; J gene: TRBJ1-5; CDR3 protein: CASSRDRGPNQPQHF; CDR3 DNA: TGCGCCAGCAGCCGAGACAGGGGCCCCAATCAGCCCCAGCATTTT
D gene: -; V gene: TRBV18; clone size: once; J gene: TRBJ1-1; CDR3 protein: CASSGTSNTEAFF; CDR3 DNA: TGTGCCAGCTCAGGGACATCGAACACTGAAGCTTTCTTT
D gene: -; V gene: TRBV29-1; clone size: -; J gene: TRBJ2-3; CDR3 protein: CSVDLGITDTQYF; CDR3 DNA: TGCAGCGTTGACTTGGGGATCACAGATACGCAGTATTTT
D gene: -; V gene: TRBV7-9; clone size: -; J gene: TRBJ2-7; CDR3 protein: CASTGSWGGEQYF; CDR3 DNA: TGTGCCAGCACCGGATCATGGGGCGGCGAGCAGTACTTC
D gene: TRBD2; V gene: TRBV18; clone size: -; J gene: TRBJ2-3; CDR3 protein: CASSPRTSAGDTQYF; CDR3 DNA: TGTGCCAGCTCACCTCGGACTAGCGCGGGGGATACGCAGTATTTT
D gene: -; V gene: TRBV7-9; clone size: -; J gene: TRBJ2-1; CDR3 protein: CASSGSNAVQRQFF; CDR3 DNA: TGTGCCAGCAGCGGCTCGAACGCAGTACAGAGGCAGTTCTTC
D gene: TRBD2; V gene: TRBV5-1; clone size: -; J gene: TRBJ2-3; CDR3 protein: CASSLTGRVGDTQYF; CDR3 DNA: TGCGCCAGCAGCCTGACCGGGAGGGTGGGGGATACGCAGTATTTT
D gene: TRBD1; V gene: TRBV11-2; clone size: -; J gene: TRBJ2-7; CDR3 protein: CASSLVGQGSYEQYF; CDR3 DNA: TGTGCCAGCAGCTTAGTGGGACAGGGGTCCTACGAGCAGTACTTC
D gene: -; V gene: TRBV6-1; clone size: -; J gene: TRBJ2-7; CDR3 protein: CASSSPGRGNYEQYF; CDR3 DNA: TGTGCCAGCAGTTCTCCCGGCAGGGGAAATTACGAGCAGTACTTC
D gene: -; V gene: TRBV6-6; clone size: -; J gene: TRBJ1-2; CDR3 protein: CASSSQGPYGYTF; CDR3 DNA: TGTGCCAGCAGTTCACAGGGACCCTATGGCTACACCTTC
D gene: -; V gene: TRBV5-1; clone size: -; J gene: TRBJ2-5; CDR3 protein: CASTNSGGRKETQYF; CDR3 DNA: TGCGCCAGCACTAACTCCGGGGGGCGCAAAGAGACCCAGTACTTC
D gene: -; V gene: TRBV28; clone size: -; J gene: TRBJ2-7; CDR3 protein: CASSTGAYEQYF; CDR3 DNA: TGTGCCAGCAGTACGGGAGCCTACGAGCAGTACTTC
D gene: TRBD1; V gene: TRBV19; clone size: once; J gene: TRBJ2-1; CDR3 protein: CASRSLDRDSYNEQFF; CDR3 DNA: TGTGCCAGTAGATCCTTAGACAGGGACTCCTACAATGAGCAGTTCTTC
D gene: TRBD2; V gene: TRBV9; clone size: -; J gene: TRBJ2-2; CDR3 protein: CASSVGASGTTGELFF; CDR3 DNA: TGTGCCAGCAGCGTAGGGGCTAGCGGAACCACCGGGGAGCTGTTTTTT